These 24 T cell receptor beta chains came from one sample sequenced in a study of blood T cell repertoires in COVID-19. Measured with immunoSEQ multiplex PCR; TCRdb has only the in-frame clones, and not every one. The table lists 150,000 to 200,000 clones, around 79% of them singletons. Sequenced material: peripheral blood. The receptors originated from a man aged 55 to 70 with active or convalescent COVID-19.

This clone was picked up a small number of times. The genes are TRBV18 and TRBJ2-7; 8 bases map to TRBD2. J was trimmed by 3 bases and V by 6 bases; bases with no gene match: 1. The CDR3 is 12 amino acids. The germline gives CDR1 KGHSH, CDR2 LQKENI. The CDR3 reads CASSREGYEQYF. Here the CDR3 DNA reads TGTGCCAGCTCCCGGGAGGGCTACGAGCAGTACTTC.

The rearrangement uses TRBV5-5 and TRBJ2-7; unclear D gene. The CDR3 totals 14 residues. Germline CDR1 and CDR2: SGHKS and YYEKEE (reference sequence). Trimming removed 0 bases at V and 3 bases at J, with 10 bases between. In DNA form, the CDR3 reads TGTGCCAGCAGCTTGGCGAGAATCTTCTACGAGCAGTACTTC. Its translation is CASSLARIFYEQYF.

The count of this clone is one. The same CDR3 can be traced to other DNA sequences in this sample. The gene calls are TRBV4-2 and TRBJ1-2; D remains ambiguous. V lost 0 bases and J 4 bases, leaving 9 bases between the germline ends. The CDR3 totals 14 residues. The germline V gene has CDR1 LGHNA and CDR2 YNFKEQ. The CDR3 here is CASSQDSTVYGYTF. CDR3 coding DNA: TGTGCCAGCAGCCAAGATAGTACAGTCTATGGCTACACCTTC.

The chain links TRBV5-1 to TRBJ1-4, with D possibly matching TRBD1 (6 bases). V dropped 0 bases and J dropped 4 bases, with 13 bases sitting between them. The CDR3 contains 16 residues. Germline V gives CDR1 SGHRS, CDR2 YFSETQ. The CDR3 DNA follows: TGCGCCAGCAGCTTGGGGACAGTGTGGAGTAATGAAAAACTGTTTTTT. Translated: CASSLGTVWSNEKLFF.

J is TRBJ1-5 and V is TRBV5-6; tentatively, D is TRBD1 (6 bases). Trimming pared 1 base from V and 0 bases from J, leaving 14 bases between. The V gene's germline CDR1 is SGHDT and CDR2 YYEEEE. This CDR3 region has 17 residues. In nucleotides, the CDR3 is TGTGCCAGCAGCTTGAGGGGACAAAAGTATAGCAATCAGCCCCAGCATTTT. Encoded protein: CASSLRGQKYSNQPQHF.

The chain employs TRBV5-1 and TRBJ1-4, with a weak D call TRBD1 (6 bases). The CDR3 spans 15 residues. Germline loops: CDR1 SGHRS, CDR2 YFSETQ. Trimming shortened V by 0 bases and J by 7 bases, and 13 bases separated the two germline ends. The CDR3 loop reads CASSLVGGGGEKLFF. CDR3 DNA: TGCGCCAGCAGCTTGGTTGGGGGCGGCGGTGAAAAACTGTTTTTT.

This chain joins TRBV4-2 and TRBJ2-3; 9 positions match TRBD1. The CDR3 sequence is 18 residues long. The V gene end was trimmed by 0 bases and the J gene end by 3 bases; junction bases not matched to a gene: 10. Germline V lookup: CDR1 LGHNA, CDR2 YNFKEQ. CDR3 DNA: TGTGCCAGCAGCCAAGACTTAAAACAGGGGGCTGGGACAGATACGCAGTATTTT. Encoded protein: CASSQDLKQGAGTDTQYF.

The V gene is TRBV2, the J gene TRBJ1-4; D is unresolved. The V gene lost 8 bases and the J gene lost 3 bases, with 7 bases spanning the gap. CDR1 is SNHLY and CDR2 is FYNNEI in the germline V gene. The CDR3 loop spans 12 amino acids. CDR3 coding DNA: TGTGCCAGCGGGCGATCTAATGAAAAACTGTTTTTT. Translating it yields CASGRSNEKLFF.

The table lists this clone with a few counts. V gene TRBV6-5 combines with J gene TRBJ2-3; 8 bases map to TRBD1. This CDR3 comprises 15 residues. Per germline, CDR1 MNHEY and CDR2 SVGAGI. The V segment lost 5 bases and the J segment 3 bases; nucleotides outside the gene matches: 7. DNA for the CDR3: TGTGCCAGCAGTCGCGGACAGGGATGGACAGATACGCAGTATTTT. Protein sequence: CASSRGQGWTDTQYF.

The rearrangement uses TRBV19 and TRBJ2-3; 9 bases map to TRBD2. The CDR3 is 14 residues long. Germline CDR1 and CDR2: LNHDA and SQIVND (reference sequence). Trimming at V came to 2 bases and at J to 10 bases, leaving 7 bases not matched to a gene. The CDR3 loop reads CASSITPRTSAQYF. The CDR3 DNA follows: TGTGCCAGTAGTATAACCCCTCGGACTAGCGCGCAGTATTTT.

Note on this clone: Sequence at one end of the junction differs from germline and may be a read error. The chain has TRBV15 and TRBJ2-7, with 11 bases fitting TRBD2. This CDR3 has 15 amino acids. The germline V gene encodes CDR1 LNHNV and CDR2 YYDKDF (reference sequence). The CDR3 DNA sequence: TGTGCCACCAGCAGAGATCTTTCACTAGCGGGAGAGTACGGCTTC. Residues: CATSRDLSLAGEYGF.

This clone has only a few counts. The CDR3 nucleotides read TGTGCCAGCAGGGACTTTAACACAGATACGCAGTATTTT. This gives the protein CASRDFNTDTQYF. This rearrangement joins TRBV2 to TRBJ2-3; the D gene is possibly TRBD2 (5 bases). V lost 6 bases and J lost 2, with 9 bases in between. The CDR3 contains 13 residues. Germline V gene lookup returns CDR1 SNHLY and CDR2 FYNNEI.

The gene calls are TRBV29-1 and TRBJ2-2, with 8 bases lining up with TRBD1. CDR1 and CDR2 from the germline V gene are SQVTM and ANQGSEA. V trimming: 3 bases; J trimming: 9 bases; junction bases outside the gene matches: 6. The CDR3 is made up of 13 amino acids. The CDR3 spells CSVEGRGRRELFF. CDR3 sequence (DNA): TGCAGCGTTGAGGGCAGGGGGCGAAGGGAGCTGTTTTTT.

This rearrangement joins TRBV6-2 or TRBV6-3 to TRBJ2-1, with 10 bases fitting TRBD2. Germline V CDR1 and CDR2: MNHEY, SVGEGT. The length of the CDR3 is 15 residues. J was trimmed by 7 bases and V by 0 bases; bases with no gene match: 3. CDR3 sequence: CASSYSAGGPNEQFF. The CDR3 DNA sequence: TGTGCCAGCAGTTACTCAGCGGGAGGGCCGAATGAGCAGTTCTTC.

The rearrangement links TRBV5-1 to TRBJ2-5, with 9 nucleotides matching TRBD1. CDR3 length: 15 residues. With 4 bases clipped from V and 5 bases from J, the junction kept 9 bases outside the gene matches. Germline loops: CDR1 SGHRS, CDR2 YFSETQ. The CDR3 loop is CASSPSTGGWETQYF. CDR3 coding DNA: TGCGCCAGCAGCCCCTCGACAGGGGGGTGGGAGACCCAGTACTTC.

In its sample, this clone was seen once. The gene calls are TRBV25-1 and TRBJ2-7, with TRBD2 identical over 9 bases. The germline CDR1 and CDR2 sequences are MGHDK and SYGVNS. The CDR3 length is 15 residues. V gave up 1 base and J gave up 2 bases; unmatched junction bases: 3. Here the CDR3 reads CASSEWGGRAYEQYF. CDR3 bases: TGTGCCAGCAGTGAATGGGGCGGGAGGGCCTACGAGCAGTACTTC.

The J gene is TRBJ2-3, the V gene TRBV19; unclear D gene. The CDR3 contains 13 residues. Trimming removed 0 bases at V and 7 bases at J, with 8 bases between. CDR1 and CDR2 from the germline V gene are LNHDA and SQIVND (reference sequence). The CDR3 DNA reads TGTGCCAGTAGTATAGAGGGCCCGAATACGCAGTATTTT. It yields the protein CASSIEGPNTQYF.

The chain employs TRBV3-1 (or the pseudogene TRBV3-2) and TRBJ1-5, with no clear D. From germline, CDR1 is LGHDT and CDR2 YNNKEL (reference sequence). V was trimmed by 8 bases and J by 5 bases, leaving 7 bases between them. This CDR3 has 11 amino acids. CDR3 DNA sequence: TGTGCCAGCGGTTCGGATCAGCCCCAGCATTTT. Translation gives CASGSDQPQHF.

This clone was observed once. The J gene is TRBJ1-5, the V gene TRBV6-5; D remains unclear. The V gene's germline CDR1 is MNHEY and CDR2 SVGAGI. The CDR3 totals 14 residues. The V gene lost 8 bases and the J gene lost 0 bases, with 11 bases spanning the gap. The CDR3 nucleotides are TGTGCCAGCGCCACTTCTTATAGCAATCAGCCCCAGCATTTT. Protein product: CASATSYSNQPQHF.

This chain connects TRBV28 to TRBJ2-7, with 8 bases matching TRBD1. Per germline, CDR1 MDHEN and CDR2 SYDVKM. V trimming: 6 bases; J trimming: 1 base; junction bases outside the gene matches: 8. The CDR3 sequence is 15 residues long. The CDR3 DNA reads as TGTGCCAGCAGACCGACAGGGGCGGGATCCTACGAGCAGTACTTC. Protein: CASRPTGAGSYEQYF.

This rearrangement joins TRBV28 to TRBJ1-2; TRBD1 might be the D (6 bases). This CDR3 has 13 amino acids. Per germline, CDR1 MDHEN and CDR2 SYDVKM. V dropped 7 bases and J dropped 8 bases, with 17 bases sitting between them. CDR3 nucleotides: TGTGCCAGCACCCAAGGGGGTTTGGGAGGCTACACCTTC. It is translated as CASTQGGLGGYTF.

The rearrangement links TRBV7-2 to TRBJ2-1; a weak D match, TRBD2 (6 bases). Trimming removed 5 bases from V and 6 bases from J, with 20 bases in between. This CDR3 comprises 16 residues. Germline CDR1 reads SGHTA; CDR2 reads FQGNSA. As DNA, the CDR3 is TGTGCCAGCAGCCCTCAGTGGGGGGAGCGACCCAATGAGCAGTTCTTC. It specifies CASSPQWGERPNEQFF.

This clone has just a few counts. J is TRBJ2-7 and V is TRBV7-2, with D maybe TRBD1 (6 bases). The germline gives CDR1 SGHTA, CDR2 FQGNSA. Trimming stripped 6 bases from V and 4 bases from J, with 25 bases between. The CDR3 has 17 amino acids. The DNA of the CDR3 is TGTGCCAGCAGTCTGTCGAGGGTCGGGACAAAGACTTACGAGCAGTACTTC. Translation: CASSLSRVGTKTYEQYF.

The chain couples TRBV7-2 to TRBJ2-3, with D unresolved. The CDR3 has 14 amino acids. V lost 5 bases to trimming and J lost 0 bases, with 9 bases between them. Germline CDR1 and CDR2: SGHTA and FQGNSA. The DNA for the CDR3 is TGTGCCAGCAGCACCCGAGCTAGCACAGATACGCAGTATTTT. As protein: CASSTRASTDTQYF.